Following are 20 T cell receptor beta chains from one sample sequenced in a study of T-cell memory formation after mild COVID-19. TCRdb recomputed calls from the 5' RACE reads with MiXCR, one row per CDR3 protein. The table lists 580,000 or so distinct CDR3 sequences, around a sixth of them singletons. The specimen sequenced was PBMCs or a T cell subset sorted from them (not recorded which). These receptors all stem from an adult woman who had mild COVID-19 (a few samples of this study predate the infection). Cell type and time point are not known.

The chain is built from TRBV20-1 and TRBJ1-4, with 7 bases aligning to TRBD1. The CDR3 contains 15 residues. Germline loops: CDR1 DFQATT, CDR2 SNEGSKA (reference sequence). V shed 3 bases, J shed 7 bases, and the junction held 11 bases outside the gene matches. DNA for the CDR3: TGCAGTGCTAGTCTACAACAGGGGCTAGGTGAAAAACTGTTTTTT. Translated, it gives CSASLQQGLGEKLFF.

CDR3 loop: CASSGLRQAHGEQFF. In DNA, the CDR3 is TGTGCCAGCAGCGGATTAAGACAGGCTCATGGTGAGCAGTTCTTC. This rearrangement joins TRBV9 to TRBJ2-1; weak D call: TRBD1 (6 bases). The CDR3 is 15 amino acids. Trimming removed 3 bases at V and 9 bases at J, with 19 bases between. Germline V gives CDR1 SGDLS, CDR2 YYNGEE.

A few counts support this clonotype. The rearrangement joins TRBV5-6 to TRBJ2-2, with D uncertain. V dropped 0 bases and J dropped 9 bases, with 12 bases sitting between them. CDR1 is SGHDT, CDR2 YYEEEE, per germline. This CDR3 is 14 amino acids long. The CDR3 DNA is TGTGCCAGCAGCTTGGTGGCTGATTTGAGGGAGCTGTTTTTT. Translated: CASSLVADLRELFF.

This chain uses TRBV28 with TRBJ1-5, with TRBD1 matching 8 bases. The CDR3 loop spans 15 amino acids. Losses at the gene ends were 3 bases for V and 5 bases for J; bases not matched to a gene: 6. Germline assignment: CDR1 MDHEN and CDR2 SYDVKM. DNA of the CDR3: TGTGCCAGCAGTTTCCTGGGACAGGTCTATCAGCCCCAGCATTTT. This sequence encodes CASSFLGQVYQPQHF.

The J gene is TRBJ2-1, the V gene TRBV7-6; D ambiguous. This CDR3 is 12 amino acids long. Trimming shortened V by 4 bases and J by 9 bases, and 10 bases separated the two germline ends. Germline values: CDR1 SGHVS, CDR2 FNYEAQ. The CDR3 loop reads CASSSTPFEQFF. The DNA of the CDR3 is TGTGCCAGCAGCTCGACTCCCTTTGAGCAGTTCTTC. Full variable domain (rest looked up from reference TRBV7-6 and TRBJ2-1): GAGVSQSPRYKVTKRGQDVALRCDPISGHVSLYWYRQALGQGPEFLTYFNYEAQQDKSGLPNDRFSAERPEGSISTLTIQRTEQRDSAMYRCASSSTPFEQFFGPGTRLTVL.

The chain couples TRBV13 to TRBJ1-6, with D tentatively TRBD1 (6 bases). CDR1 PRHDT and CDR2 FYEKMQ come from the germline V gene (reference sequence). The V end lost 5 bases, the J end lost 8 bases, and 16 bases lay between the germline ends. This CDR3 has 15 amino acids. The CDR3 is CASSLNQGQHSPLHF. CDR3 nucleotide sequence: TGTGCCAGCAGCCTGAATCAGGGGCAGCATTCACCCCTCCACTTT. Full variable domain (remainder filled in from reference TRBV13 and TRBJ1-6): AAGVIQSPRHLIKEKRETATLKCYPIPRHDTVYWYQQGPGQDPQFLISFYEKMQSDKGSIPDRFSAQQFSDYHSELNMSSLELGDSALYFCASSLNQGQHSPLHFGNGTRLTVT.

A few counts support this clonotype. V gene TRBV4-1 combines with J gene TRBJ1-2, with 7 bases identical to TRBD1. The germline V gene encodes CDR1 MGHRA and CDR2 YSYEKL. J was trimmed by 9 bases and V by 7 bases; bases with no gene match: 17. The CDR3 loop spans 15 amino acids. DNA of the CDR3: TGCGCCAGCACTCCGAATACAGGGGCCGCCGTCCGCTACACCTTC. It specifies CASTPNTGAAVRYTF.

The gene calls are TRBV6-5 and TRBJ1-1; TRBD1 aligns across 9 bases. The CDR3 is 15 residues long. Germline V gives CDR1 MNHEY, CDR2 SVGAGI. J was trimmed by 3 bases and V by 8 bases; bases with no gene match: 10. The CDR3 DNA reads as TGTGCCAGCGGAATCGCCGGGACAGGGCACACTGAAGCTTTCTTT. This translates into CASGIAGTGHTEAFF.

The chain recombines TRBV6-5 with TRBJ2-6; 7 positions match TRBD1. This CDR3 region has 16 residues. Germline V CDR1 and CDR2: MNHEY, SVGAGI. The junction had 7 bases not matched to a gene; V was cut back by 7 bases and J by 1 base. The CDR3 protein is CASTMQGESGANVLTF. The CDR3 DNA reads TGTGCCAGCACCATGCAGGGGGAGTCTGGGGCCAACGTCCTGACTTTC.

This clonotype was observed at least ten times. J is TRBJ2-7 and V is TRBV7-2, with D possibly being TRBD1 or TRBD2 (6 bases each). CDR3 length equals 15 residues. Germline CDR1 reads SGHTA; CDR2 reads FQGNSA. The V and J ends lost 9 bases and 3 bases respectively, with 21 bases between them. This chain's CDR3 is CARPPGAFRDYEQYF. DNA of the CDR3: TGTGCCAGGCCACCGGGGGCCTTCCGAGACTACGAGCAGTACTTC.

The chain links TRBV7-8 to TRBJ2-3, with D perhaps given as TRBD1 or TRBD2 (6 bases each). V shed 5 bases and J shed 0 bases, with 15 bases lying between them. The CDR3 runs 16 residues. Germline V gene data show CDR1 as SGHVS and CDR2 as FQNEAQ. The CDR3 region is CASSLIGGTSTDTQYF. CDR3 bases: TGTGCCAGCAGCCTGATAGGGGGGACCAGCACAGATACGCAGTATTTT.

This sequence joins TRBV2 and TRBJ2-7, with D tentatively TRBD1 (6 bases). The CDR3 length is 13 residues. Per the germline V gene, CDR1 is SNHLY and CDR2 is FYNNEI. Trimming pared 7 bases from V and 3 bases from J, leaving 13 bases between. CDR3 DNA: TGTGCCAGCACCCGGGACAAACTCTACGAGCAGTACTTC. This translates into CASTRDKLYEQYF.

The J gene is TRBJ1-1, the V gene TRBV20-1; a possible D gene is TRBD1 (5 bases). The CDR3 totals 14 residues. Looked up from germline, CDR1 is DFQATT and CDR2 is SNEGSKA (reference sequence). Trimming removed 6 bases at V and 3 bases at J, with 17 bases between. The CDR3 is CSAQIEGAHTEAFF. DNA of the CDR3: TGCAGTGCCCAGATTGAAGGGGCTCACACTGAAGCTTTCTTT.

This clonotype has a count of ten or more. This sequence joins TRBV20-1 and TRBJ2-4, with 9 nucleotides matching TRBD2. Germline assignment: CDR1 DFQATT and CDR2 SNEGSKA (reference sequence). The length of the CDR3 is 14 residues. J gave up 6 bases and V 2 bases, and 5 bases lay outside the gene matches. The CDR3, as DNA: TGCAGTGCTAGACCTAGCGGGAATGTAAACATTCAGTACTTC. As protein: CSARPSGNVNIQYF.

CDR3 amino acids: CATSEGQGGRIGYTF. The CDR3 DNA reads as TGTGCCACCAGTGAGGGACAGGGGGGAAGAATTGGCTACACCTTC. The V and J genes are TRBV24-1 and TRBJ1-2, with TRBD1 identical over 11 bases. The CDR3 length is 15 residues. In germline, CDR1 is KGHDR, CDR2 SFDVKD. With V trimmed by 4 bases and J by 7 bases, 7 bases remained unmatched.

The CDR3 nucleotides are TGTGCCATCAGTGAGCCCGACTTGCAGATCGCCCTCCACTTT. Translation: CAISEPDLQIALHF. J is TRBJ1-6 and V is TRBV10-3; D is unclear. Deletions cut 2 bases from V and 14 bases from J, with 16 bases between. Per germline, CDR1 ENHRY and CDR2 SYGVKD. CDR3 size: 14 residues.

This clonotype was found a few times. The V gene is TRBV24-1, the J gene TRBJ2-1, with 9 bases fitting TRBD1. J lost 8 bases, V lost 6 bases, and 10 bases had no gene match. From germline, CDR1 is KGHDR and CDR2 SFDVKD. This CDR3 comprises 15 residues. The CDR3 DNA is TGTGCCACCAGTCACGTAGGACAGGGGATCTATGAGCAGTTCTTC. Protein sequence: CATSHVGQGIYEQFF.

This clonotype was seen a handful of times. The chain joins TRBV29-1 to TRBJ2-1, with D unresolved. CDR1 is SQVTM and CDR2 is ANQGSEA in the germline V gene. With 3 bases removed from V and 7 bases from J, the gap between germline ends came to 19 bases. The CDR3 extends over 15 amino acids. CDR3 residues: CSVEEGQILGNEQFF. The DNA of the CDR3 is TGCAGCGTTGAGGAAGGGCAGATCCTTGGGAATGAGCAGTTCTTC.

The gene calls are TRBV24-1 and TRBJ2-7, with 12 bases aligning to TRBD2. V was pared by 3 bases and J by 5 bases, with 7 bases of the junction left unmatched. CDR3 length: 16 amino acids. CDR1 KGHDR and CDR2 SFDVKD come from the germline V gene. DNA for the CDR3: TGTGCCACCAGTGATGCGACTAGCGGGAGTTCTAACGAGCAGTACTTC. Translated: CATSDATSGSSNEQYF.

V usage is TRBV11-2 and J usage is TRBJ2-5, with D possibly TRBD1 on 5 matching bases. The ends were cut back, 1 base at V and 1 base at J, with 10 bases in the middle. Germline V gives CDR1 SGHAT, CDR2 FQNNGV. The CDR3 extends over 15 amino acids. As DNA, the CDR3 is TGTGCCAGCAGCTTAGCGACAGACCGCCAAGAGACCCAGTACTTC. Its translation: CASSLATDRQETQYF.